The 30 T cell receptor beta chains presented below share a single source sample, sequenced in a study of patients and donors after allogeneic stem cell transplantation. Each CDR3 protein gets one entry after TCRdb re-called the RT-PCR reads with MiXCR. Of about 150,000 distinct CDR3 sequences in the sample, about 24% are singletons; the top ten hold roughly 26%. Sequences were obtained from blood, either unsorted or a sorted T cell fraction (not recorded which). These receptor sequences come from a human donor who was either an allogeneic HSCT recipient or a stem cell or donor lymphocyte infusion donor (not recorded which). It is not recorded whose cells these are; they may come from a transplant donor.

This chain uses TRBV3-1 with TRBJ1-1; D remains unclear. CDR3 length: 12 residues. The V end was cut by 4 bases, the J end by 1 base, with 4 bases between. CDR1 is LGHDT, CDR2 YNNKEL, per germline (reference sequence). The CDR3 DNA is TGTGCCAGCAGCCCACGGAACACTGAAGCTTTCTTT. Protein: CASSPRNTEAFF.

This clonotype was seen a few times. The DNA for the CDR3 is TGTGCCAGCAGGGGGGCAGAAGCTTTCTTT. This translates into CASRGAEAFF. The chain joins TRBV6-2 or TRBV6-3 to TRBJ1-1, with TRBD1 as a possible D gene (6 bases). There are 10 residues in the CDR3. V gave up 6 bases and J gave up 8 bases, with 7 bases separating them. CDR1 MNHEY and CDR2 SVGEGT come from the germline V gene.

This rearrangement joins TRBV5-1 to TRBJ2-5, with 8 bases that match TRBD1. V shed 0 bases and J 6 bases; nucleotides not matched to a gene: 10. This CDR3 is built from 16 residues. The germline V gene encodes CDR1 SGHRS and CDR2 YFSETQ. The CDR3 reads CASSLVDQGALKTQYF. DNA of the CDR3: TGCGCCAGCAGCTTGGTGGATCAGGGGGCATTGAAGACCCAGTACTTC.

This sequence joins TRBV12-3 or TRBV12-4 and TRBJ1-3; D call uncertain. V shed 10 bases and J shed 2 bases, with 9 bases lying between them. The length of the CDR3 is 12 residues. The CDR3: CATGRPGNTIYF. CDR3 nucleotides: TGTGCCACCGGGAGACCTGGAAACACCATATATTTT.

The V and J genes are TRBV4-1 and TRBJ1-2; D call uncertain. The CDR3 is 15 amino acids. The germline gives CDR1 MGHRA, CDR2 YSYEKL. Trimming took 1 base from V and 2 from J, leaving 11 bases between them. The chain's CDR3 is CASSQGQGSNYGYTF. The DNA for the CDR3 is TGCGCCAGCAGCCAAGGACAAGGTTCGAACTATGGCTACACCTTC.

This sequence joins TRBV12-3 or TRBV12-4 and TRBJ1-1, with TRBD1 identical over 7 bases. The CDR3 loop spans 14 amino acids. The V gene end was trimmed by 5 bases and the J gene end by 1 base; junction bases not matched to a gene: 4. DNA for the CDR3: TGTGCCAGCAGTAAGGACAGGAAGAACACTGAAGCTTTCTTT. Translated, it gives CASSKDRKNTEAFF.

The chain combines TRBV10-3 with TRBJ1-2; 11 bases line up with TRBD1. From germline, CDR1 is ENHRY and CDR2 SYGVKD. The V gene end was trimmed by 6 bases and the J gene end by 2 bases; junction bases not matched to a gene: 11. CDR3 length: 17 residues. The CDR3 bases are TGTGCCATCAGCCGGGACAGGGGGGCCGCGAGAAACTATGGCTACACCTTC. This translates into CAISRDRGAARNYGYTF.

This clonotype showed up just a few times. The chain carries TRBV12-3 or TRBV12-4 and TRBJ2-1, with TRBD1 identical over 9 bases. The CDR3 is made up of 14 amino acids. V lost 7 bases and J lost 9; bases outside the gene matches: 10. The CDR3 region has the DNA TGTGCCAGCACCGGGGGGACAGGGTTAGGTGAGCAGTTCTTC. Translation: CASTGGTGLGEQFF.

This clonotype was seen only a few times. J is TRBJ1-3 and V is TRBV12-3 or TRBV12-4; D possibly corresponds to TRBD1 (5 bases). This CDR3 region has 17 residues. V lost 3 bases and J lost 3, with 18 bases in between. This CDR3 reads CASSFMVKGPLGNTIYF. The CDR3 DNA reads as TGTGCCAGCAGTTTTATGGTGAAGGGGCCGCTTGGAAACACCATATATTTT.

The chain recombines TRBV5-4 with TRBJ2-7; no clear D gene. The V gene's germline CDR1 is SGHNT and CDR2 YYREEE (reference sequence). Trimming left V 2 bases short and J 0 bases short, with 15 bases between. The CDR3 loop spans 16 amino acids. DNA of the CDR3: TGTGCCAGCAGCTTTAGCACGGCCAGACCCTCCTACGAGCAGTACTTC. It translates to CASSFSTARPSYEQYF.

This clonotype was seen a few times. J is TRBJ1-5 and V is TRBV6-6, with a possible D match to TRBD1 (6 bases). This CDR3 region has 16 residues. The V end lost 2 bases, the J end lost 2 bases, and 13 bases lay between the germline ends. Germline V gene lookup returns CDR1 MNHNY and CDR2 SVGAGI (reference sequence). CDR3 protein: CASSYGRGPGNQPQHF. The CDR3 region has the DNA TGTGCCAGCAGTTACGGGCGGGGGCCGGGCAATCAGCCCCAGCATTTT.

In nucleotides, the CDR3 is TGTGCCAGTAGTATAGGGGCAGGGAGGTTCAGGGATGAGCAGTTCTTC. Translating it yields CASSIGAGRFRDEQFF. The rearrangement uses TRBV19 and TRBJ2-1; tentative D call: TRBD2 (6 bases). Trimming stripped 1 base from V and 8 bases from J, with 18 bases between. Germline V gene sequence: CDR1 LNHDA, CDR2 SQIVND (reference sequence). This CDR3 contains 16 residues. Supplemented by reference TRBV19 and TRBJ2-1, the full variable domain reads DGGITQSPKYLFRKEGQNVTLSCEQNLNHDAMYWYRQDPGQGLRLIYYSQIVNDFQKGDIAEGYSVSREKKESFPLTVTSAQKNPTAFYLCASSIGAGRFRDEQFFGPGTRLTVL.

The chain recombines TRBV20-1 with TRBJ2-1; D might be TRBD1 (5 bases). The CDR3 consists of 13 residues. Between the trimmed V and J ends, which lost 1 base and 7 bases, there was a span of 11 bases. Germline V CDR1 and CDR2: DFQATT, SNEGSKA (reference sequence). CDR3 in DNA: TGCAGTGCTAGAGTCCCAGGGTGGAATGAGCAGTTCTTC. Residues: CSARVPGWNEQFF.

The table lists this clonotype with many counts. The genes are TRBV12-3 or TRBV12-4 and TRBJ1-2, with 7 bases identical to TRBD1. This CDR3 comprises 14 residues. V lost 4 bases, J lost 7 bases, and 9 bases stayed unmatched. CDR3 sequence: CASSSGQTKGGYTF. The CDR3 bases are TGTGCCAGCAGTTCGGGACAGACCAAAGGTGGCTACACCTTC.

This clonotype was seen ten or more times. V is TRBV4-2 and J is TRBJ1-2; 7 nucleotides align to TRBD1. After removal of 4 bases from V and 8 bases from J, the junction contained 7 bases not matched to a gene. CDR3 length equals 13 residues. Germline CDR1 is LGHNA and CDR2 is YNFKEQ. CDR3 amino acids: CASSLWTGDGYTF. In nucleotides, the CDR3 is TGTGCCAGCAGCCTGTGGACAGGTGACGGCTACACCTTC.

The rearrangement uses TRBV20-1 and TRBJ2-2; D is perhaps TRBD2 (6 bases). The CDR3 has 17 amino acids. Germline assignment: CDR1 DFQATT and CDR2 SNEGSKA (reference sequence). V lost 1 base, J lost 4 bases, and 19 bases lay in between. CDR3 amino acids: CSARVVLPPAGTGELFF. The CDR3 nucleotides read TGCAGTGCTAGAGTAGTACTGCCCCCAGCGGGCACCGGGGAGCTGTTTTTT.

This clonotype was counted between two and nine times. The chain uses TRBV7-9 and TRBJ2-5, with D perhaps TRBD1 (6 bases). Trimming took 5 bases from V and 5 from J, leaving 18 bases between them. CDR3 length: 15 residues. Germline V CDR1 and CDR2: SEHNR, FQNEAQ (reference sequence). The CDR3 reads CASSLGQGITETQYF. CDR3 DNA sequence: TGTGCCAGCAGCCTTGGGCAGGGGATTACGGAGACCCAGTACTTC.

The rearrangement links TRBV29-1 to TRBJ2-7; D remains unclear. The germline V and J ends were trimmed by 1 base and 3 bases, with 7 bases remaining between them. The V gene's germline CDR1 is SQVTM and CDR2 ANQGSEA. CDR3 size: 12 residues. The CDR3: CSVEGSGYEQYF. The CDR3 DNA sequence: TGCAGCGTTGAAGGTTCCGGCTACGAGCAGTACTTC.

This clonotype has just a few counts. J is TRBJ2-3 and V is TRBV7-2; TRBD2 might be the D (5 bases). V was shortened by 1 base and J by 3 bases, with 14 bases between the two germline ends. Germline V gene lookup returns CDR1 SGHTA and CDR2 FQGNSA. This CDR3 spans 16 amino acids. In DNA, the CDR3 is TGTGCCAGCAGCTTAGGTTGGTCTAGAGGGACAGATACGCAGTATTTT. This codes for CASSLGWSRGTDTQYF.

The gene calls are TRBV20-1 and TRBJ2-2; 10 bases line up with TRBD2. Germline loops: CDR1 DFQATT, CDR2 SNEGSKA (reference sequence). The CDR3 covers 14 residues. V lost 5 bases to trimming and J lost 1 base; unmatched junction nucleotides: 1. The CDR3 bases are TGCAGTGCTCGGACTAGCGGGAACACCGGGGAGCTGTTTTTT. Translation: CSARTSGNTGELFF.

Many counts were recorded for this clonotype. CDR3 sequence: CASSLSGYLQPQHF. CDR3 DNA sequence: TGTGCCAGCAGCTTATCAGGGTATCTCCAGCCCCAGCATTTT. The chain recombines TRBV7-2 with TRBJ1-5; tentatively, D is TRBD1 (5 bases). Germline V CDR1 and CDR2: SGHTA, FQGNSA. The CDR3 is 14 amino acids. The V gene lost 2 bases and the J gene lost 7 bases, with 12 bases spanning the gap.

The gene calls are TRBV12-3 or TRBV12-4 and TRBJ2-3; no firm D call. Trimming left V 5 bases short and J 5 bases short, with 8 bases between. The CDR3 sequence is 12 residues long. The CDR3 sequence is CASSATRDTQYF. CDR3 bases: TGTGCCAGCAGTGCGACCAGAGATACGCAGTATTTT.

The rearrangement joins TRBV27 to TRBJ2-5, with D perhaps TRBD2 (6 bases). Trimming took 2 bases from V and 3 from J, leaving 10 bases between them. This CDR3 is built from 14 residues. In germline, CDR1 is MNHEY, CDR2 SMNVEV (reference sequence). The CDR3 here is CASSLIGGKETQYF. The DNA for the CDR3 is TGTGCCAGCAGTTTAATCGGCGGGAAAGAGACCCAGTACTTC.

The rearrangement joins TRBV6-5 to TRBJ2-1; the D gene is possibly TRBD1 (6 bases). The ends were cut back, 1 base at V and 5 bases at J, with 12 bases in the middle. CDR1 and CDR2 from the germline V gene are MNHEY and SVGAGI. The length of the CDR3 is 15 residues. The CDR3 nucleotides are TGTGCCAGCAGTTACTACAGGGACCCTAACAATGAGCAGTTCTTC. This gives the protein CASSYYRDPNNEQFF.

V is TRBV10-3 and J is TRBJ1-1; perhaps TRBD1 as D (6 bases). This CDR3 region has 14 residues. The germline V gene encodes CDR1 ENHRY and CDR2 SYGVKD. V was pared by 8 bases and J by 1 base, with 14 bases between. The CDR3 DNA reads as TGTGCCATCGAGCGGGGGCTCGGGAACACTGAAGCTTTCTTT. It codes for CAIERGLGNTEAFF.

The V gene is TRBV12-3 or TRBV12-4, the J gene TRBJ2-6, with 8 bases matching TRBD1. J was trimmed by 0 bases and V by 3 bases; bases with no gene match: 1. There are 16 residues in the CDR3. The DNA for the CDR3 is TGTGCCAGCAGTTTGACAGGGGTCTCTGGGGCCAACGTCCTGACTTTC. Its protein product is CASSLTGVSGANVLTF.

The J gene is TRBJ2-3, the V gene TRBV4-3; TRBD2 matches at 8 bases. The CDR3 is made up of 21 amino acids. CDR1 LGHNA and CDR2 YSLEER come from the germline V gene. With V trimmed by 0 bases and J by 4 bases, 21 bases remained unmatched. The CDR3 is CASSQDVASGRSGFSADTQYF. In DNA, the CDR3 is TGCGCCAGCAGCCAAGATGTGGCCAGCGGGAGATCGGGGTTCAGTGCAGATACGCAGTATTTT.

This clonotype was observed a handful of times. The J gene is TRBJ1-1, the V gene TRBV13; D may be TRBD1 (6 bases). V was shortened by 0 bases and J by 2 bases, with 13 bases between the two germline ends. In germline, CDR1 is PRHDT, CDR2 FYEKMQ (reference sequence). The CDR3 consists of 16 residues. CDR3 sequence: CASSLGLRTVNTEAFF. The CDR3 DNA sequence: TGTGCCAGCAGCTTAGGCCTTAGGACAGTAAACACTGAAGCTTTCTTT.

This clonotype occurred a few times. The rearrangement joins TRBV20-1 to TRBJ2-3, with 8 bases fitting TRBD2. The germline gives CDR1 DFQATT, CDR2 SNEGSKA (reference sequence). V lost 0 bases and J lost 2; bases outside the gene matches: 13. The CDR3 loop spans 18 amino acids. The CDR3 DNA is TGCAGTGCTAGAGATGCGCAAGTAAGACTAGCGAACACAGATACGCAGTATTTT. Translated, it gives CSARDAQVRLANTDTQYF.

Only a few counts were recorded for this clonotype. The rearrangement uses TRBV20-1 and TRBJ2-1, with 13 bases lining up with TRBD2. The CDR3 contains 16 residues. V lost 3 bases to trimming and J lost 0 bases; unmatched junction nucleotides: 2. Germline V lookup: CDR1 DFQATT, CDR2 SNEGSKA (reference sequence). The CDR3 protein is CSASRLAGGSYNEQFF. CDR3 bases: TGCAGTGCTAGTCGACTAGCGGGAGGCTCCTACAATGAGCAGTTCTTC.